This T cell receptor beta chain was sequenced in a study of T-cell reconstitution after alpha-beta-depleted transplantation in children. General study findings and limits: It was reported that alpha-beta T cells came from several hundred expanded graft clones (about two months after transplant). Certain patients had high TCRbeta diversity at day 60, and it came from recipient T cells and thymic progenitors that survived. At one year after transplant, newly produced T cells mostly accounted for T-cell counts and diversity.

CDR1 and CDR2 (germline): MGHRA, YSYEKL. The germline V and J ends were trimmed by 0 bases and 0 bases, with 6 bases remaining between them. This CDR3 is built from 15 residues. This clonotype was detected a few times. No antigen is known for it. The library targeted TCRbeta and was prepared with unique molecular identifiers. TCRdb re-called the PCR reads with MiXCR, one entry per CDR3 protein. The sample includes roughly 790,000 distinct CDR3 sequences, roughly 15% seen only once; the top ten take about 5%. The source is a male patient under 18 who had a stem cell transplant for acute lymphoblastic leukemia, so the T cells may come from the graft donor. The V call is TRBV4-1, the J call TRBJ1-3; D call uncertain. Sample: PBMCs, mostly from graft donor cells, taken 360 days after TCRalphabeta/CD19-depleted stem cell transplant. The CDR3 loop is CASSQDLSSGNTIYF. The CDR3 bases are TGCGCCAGCAGCCAAGATCTAAGCTCTGGAAACACCATATATTTT.